A single sample is the source of the 11 T cell receptor beta chains below, sequenced in a study of blood T cell repertoires in COVID-19 (dated by TCRdb to the early 2020s). Library preparation was by the immunoSEQ multiplex PCR assay. Here the immuneACCESS table is served through TCRdb, limited to in-frame sequences with V and J called. Missing clones are a known gap in these copies; in checked studies unresolved V genes cover under half, and the rest lacks a known reason. In all, the sample holds 300,000 to 400,000 clones, and roughly 90% of those were seen once. Around 2.8% of the sample goes to the ten largest clones. The sample was peripheral blood. The receptors stem from a woman aged 25 to 45 with COVID-19, enrolled during active disease.

The rearrangement joins TRBV7-9 to TRBJ1-1; 9 positions match TRBD1. Germline-derived CDR1 and CDR2 are SEHNR and FQNEAQ (reference sequence). The CDR3 loop spans 13 amino acids. V shed 4 bases and J 5 bases; nucleotides not matched to a gene: 2. This chain's CDR3 is CASSWDRETEAFF. Written as DNA, the CDR3 is TGTGCCAGCAGCTGGGACAGGGAGACTGAAGCTTTCTTT.

V is TRBV7-9 and J is TRBJ1-2; 10 bases match TRBD1. CDR3 length: 15 amino acids. Germline CDR1 reads SEHNR; CDR2 reads FQNEAQ (reference sequence). Losses at the gene ends were 4 bases for V and 2 bases for J; bases not matched to a gene: 4. The CDR3 sequence is CASSSGTGVNYGYTF. In nucleotides, the CDR3 is TGTGCCAGCAGCTCGGGGACAGGGGTCAACTATGGCTACACCTTC.

The chain carries TRBV11-2 and TRBJ1-3; 9 positions match TRBD1. Unmatched junction bases numbered 6, after V lost 5 bases and J lost 4 bases. This CDR3 is 15 amino acids long. In germline, CDR1 is SGHAT, CDR2 FQNNGV. The CDR3 here is CASSPGTGRGNTIYF. The CDR3 nucleotides read TGTGCCAGCAGCCCCGGGACAGGGAGAGGAAACACCATATATTTT.

The chain is built from TRBV10-3 and TRBJ1-4; the match to TRBD1 covers 8 bases. The CDR3 has 17 residues. J lost 1 base, V lost 2 bases, and 6 bases had no gene match. Germline assignment: CDR1 ENHRY and CDR2 SYGVKD. As DNA, the CDR3 is TGTGCCATCAGTGAGGCCCGCACAGGGGGAACTAATGAAAAACTGTTTTTT. Amino acid sequence: CAISEARTGGTNEKLFF.

J is TRBJ2-3 and V is TRBV5-1, with 10 bases lining up with TRBD1. CDR1 is SGHRS and CDR2 is YFSETQ in the germline V gene. Trimming at V came to 3 bases and at J to 4 bases, leaving 5 bases not matched to a gene. This CDR3 region has 15 residues. CDR3 sequence (DNA): TGCGCCAGCAGCTCCTCCGGGACAGGGGCAGATACGCAGTATTTT. Its translation: CASSSSGTGADTQYF.

CDR3 amino acids: CASSSWDRETSQETQYF. For the CDR3, the DNA is TGTGCCAGCAGTTCGTGGGACAGGGAGACATCCCAAGAGACCCAGTACTTC. This sequence joins TRBV27 and TRBJ2-5; 9 bases align to TRBD1. There are 17 residues in the CDR3. J gave up 1 base and V 4 bases, and 10 bases lay outside the gene matches. Germline CDR1 and CDR2: MNHEY and SMNVEV (reference sequence).

The V call is TRBV5-1, the J call TRBJ2-3; D is perhaps TRBD1 (6 bases). V lost 7 bases and J 8 bases, leaving 20 bases between the germline ends. The CDR3 covers 14 residues. CDR1 SGHRS and CDR2 YFSETQ come from the germline V gene. CDR3 sequence: CASALQGLKGTQYF. The CDR3 region has the DNA TGCGCCAGCGCCCTACAGGGATTGAAGGGTACGCAGTATTTT.

In this sample, this clone turned up once. The chain uses TRBV9 and TRBJ2-1; 10 positions match TRBD2. The ends lost 4 bases at V and 4 bases at J; junction bases unmatched: 5. Germline CDR1 reads SGDLS; CDR2 reads YYNGEE. This CDR3 is 15 amino acids long. This chain's CDR3 is CASSLAGALYNEQFF. The CDR3, as DNA: TGTGCCAGCAGCCTAGCGGGAGCGTTGTACAATGAGCAGTTCTTC. Looking up the rest from reference TRBV9 and TRBJ2-1 gives the full variable domain: DSGVTQTPKHLITATGQRVTLRCSPRSGDLSVYWYQQSLDQGLQFLIQYYNGEERAKGNILERFSAQQFPDLHSELNLSSLELGDSALYFCASSLAGALYNEQFFGPGTRLTVL.

V usage is TRBV29-1 and J usage is TRBJ2-1; possibly TRBD1 for D (6 bases). Germline V lookup: CDR1 SQVTM, CDR2 ANQGSEA. The CDR3 has 14 amino acids. Trimming removed 5 bases from V and 0 bases from J, with 11 bases in between. CDR3 loop: CSVRTAPSYNEQFF. The DNA of the CDR3 is TGCAGCGTTCGGACAGCCCCCTCCTACAATGAGCAGTTCTTC.

The chain recombines TRBV25-1 with TRBJ1-5; perhaps TRBD1 as D (5 bases). The CDR3 contains 16 residues. The V and J ends lost 4 bases and 6 bases respectively, with 19 bases between them. Germline values: CDR1 MGHDK, CDR2 SYGVNS. DNA for the CDR3: TGTGCCAGCAGTGGCCGGGACTGGGGAGTTGTTCAGCCCCAGCATTTT. Translating gives CASSGRDWGVVQPQHF.

The chain links TRBV2 to TRBJ1-2, with D perhaps matching TRBD1 (5 bases). This CDR3 is 14 amino acids long. V was cut by 4 bases and J by 2 bases, with 11 bases left in between. The germline V gene has CDR1 SNHLY and CDR2 FYNNEI. The chain's CDR3 is CASSGGGQNYGYTF. Written as DNA, the CDR3 is TGTGCCAGCAGTGGCGGTGGACAAAACTATGGCTACACCTTC.